These 8 T cell receptor beta chains originate from one sample sequenced in a study of cytomegalovirus exposure and HLA in healthy donors. The PCR made use of 60 Vbeta and 13 Jbeta primers. Using immunoSEQ multiplex PCR, the repertoire was profiled, and TCRdb retains in-frame clones only, with some absent. Of about 120,000 clones listed, about 74% were seen once; the top ten hold around 2.7%. Sequences were obtained from PBMCs. The origin of the receptors is a woman aged 40 to 50 in good health and CMV-seropositive.

The chain couples TRBV10-3 to TRBJ2-3; D not resolved. V lost 6 bases and J 6 bases, leaving 16 bases between the germline ends. Looked up from germline, CDR1 is ENHRY and CDR2 is SYGVKD. CDR3 length: 14 amino acids. The DNA for the CDR3 is TGTGCCATCAGCCCCGGCGGAGACTTGGATACGCAGTATTTT. Translated: CAISPGGDLDTQYF.

This clone was picked up a small number of times. The CDR3 is CASSTGGNEQFF. CDR3 nucleotides: TGCGCCAGCAGCACCGGAGGCAATGAGCAGTTCTTC. This chain connects TRBV5-1 to TRBJ2-1; perhaps TRBD2 as D (5 bases). Trimming cost V 4 bases and J 6 bases, with 8 bases left between them. Germline assignment: CDR1 SGHRS and CDR2 YFSETQ. This CDR3 comprises 12 residues.

The chain employs TRBV2 and TRBJ2-3, with TRBD2 matching over 11 bases. Germline V gene sequence: CDR1 SNHLY, CDR2 FYNNEI. V trimming: 7 bases; J trimming: 5 bases; junction bases outside the gene matches: 11. The CDR3 length is 16 residues. This CDR3 is CASIFDSGGAGDTQYF. The CDR3 nucleotides read TGTGCCAGCATTTTCGATAGCGGGGGGGCCGGAGATACGCAGTATTTT.

The V call is TRBV4-1, the J call TRBJ2-7; 7 bases are shared with TRBD2. The CDR3 covers 15 residues. J gave up 2 bases and V 4 bases, and 8 bases lay outside the gene matches. CDR1 and CDR2 from the germline V gene are MGHRA and YSYEKL. The CDR3 spells CASSPGGGEPYEQYF. CDR3 bases: TGCGCCAGCAGCCCAGGTGGGGGGGAGCCCTACGAGCAGTACTTC.

This rearrangement joins TRBV5-1 to TRBJ1-1, with no clear D. Germline V CDR1 and CDR2: SGHRS, YFSETQ. Trimming pared 1 base from V and 0 bases from J, leaving 7 bases between. The CDR3 loop spans 14 amino acids. The DNA of the CDR3 is TGCGCCAGCAGCTTGCGGTCGGTGAACACTGAAGCTTTCTTT. It codes for CASSLRSVNTEAFF.

V gene TRBV19 combines with J gene TRBJ1-1, with D uncertain. The germline V and J ends were trimmed by 4 bases and 6 bases, with 18 bases remaining between them. This CDR3 has 15 residues. The germline V gene encodes CDR1 LNHDA and CDR2 SQIVND (reference sequence). The CDR3 region has the DNA TGTGCCAGTAGTAAAACCAAAGTCCCCAACTCTGAAGCTTTCTTT. It encodes CASSKTKVPNSEAFF.

This rearrangement joins TRBV18 to TRBJ1-1; a weak D match, TRBD1 (5 bases). The CDR3 is 12 residues long. Germline assignment: CDR1 KGHSH and CDR2 LQKENI. V was shortened by 6 bases and J by 4 bases, with 9 bases between the two germline ends. As DNA, the CDR3 is TGTGCCAGCTCGCTGCAGGGCACTGAAGCTTTCTTT. Protein product: CASSLQGTEAFF.

The chain uses TRBV7-2 and TRBJ2-7, with 10 bases lining up with TRBD2. CDR3 length: 17 residues. V shed 1 base and J 5 bases; nucleotides not matched to a gene: 11. Germline-derived CDR1 and CDR2 are SGHTA and FQGNSA. CDR3 nucleotides: TGTGCCAGCAGCTTAGTTTCTGGGACTAGCGCCCCGGACGAGCAGTACTTC. It specifies CASSLVSGTSAPDEQYF.